This entry concerns a single TCR beta chain. What it recognizes is unknown. Unique molecular identifiers featured in each of the TCR beta cDNA libraries. Once roughly 1 to 11 million T cells were used, about half a million cDNA molecules resulted. MiXCR, applied by TCRdb to the PCR reads, yields one record per CDR3 protein. The data show about 540,000 distinct CDR3 sequences, with 30% to 40% seen just once and 4.5% to 7.5% held by the top ten. The sample belongs to a study of post-analysis software for immune sequencing data. Study at large: The courses of disease that were included comprised relapsing-remitting, secondary progressive and progressive-relapsing multiple sclerosis. General observations from the study: F measure showed strong co-clustering of same-batch samples. In multiple sclerosis, normalized Chao1 diversity was significantly below that of controls.

Sequencing used blood. This sequence was found in a girl under 18 with multiple sclerosis.

CDR3 in DNA: TGCAGCGTTGAAGATCTTAGGCGGATCGAGACCCAGTACTTC. It yields the protein CSVEDLRRIETQYF. The chain combines TRBV29-1 with TRBJ2-5, with D unclear. The CDR3 has 14 amino acids. Trimming cost V 0 bases and J 5 bases, with 13 bases left between them. Germline-derived CDR1 and CDR2 are SQVTM and ANQGSEA. The whole variable domain, filled in from reference TRBV29-1 and TRBJ2-5, reads SAVISQKPSRDICQRGTSLTIQCQVDSQVTMMFWYRQQPGQSLTLIATANQGSEATYESGFVIDKFPISRPNLTFSTLTVSNMSPEDSSIYLCSVEDLRRIETQYFGPGTRLLVL.